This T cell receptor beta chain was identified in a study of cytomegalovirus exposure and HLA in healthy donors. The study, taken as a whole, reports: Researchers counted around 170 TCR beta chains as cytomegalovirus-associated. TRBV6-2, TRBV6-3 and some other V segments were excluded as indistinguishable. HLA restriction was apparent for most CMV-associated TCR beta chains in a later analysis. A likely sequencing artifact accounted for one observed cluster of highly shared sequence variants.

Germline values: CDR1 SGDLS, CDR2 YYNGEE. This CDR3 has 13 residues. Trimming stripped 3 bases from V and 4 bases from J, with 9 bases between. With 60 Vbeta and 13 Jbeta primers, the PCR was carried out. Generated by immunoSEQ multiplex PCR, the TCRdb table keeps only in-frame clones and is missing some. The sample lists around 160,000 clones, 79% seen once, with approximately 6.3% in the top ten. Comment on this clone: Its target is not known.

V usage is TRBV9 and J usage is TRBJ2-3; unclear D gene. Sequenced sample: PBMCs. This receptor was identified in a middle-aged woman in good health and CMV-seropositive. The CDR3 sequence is CASSGPGPDTQYF. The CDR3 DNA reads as TGTGCCAGCAGCGGTCCGGGTCCAGATACGCAGTATTTT.